The rows below give T cell receptor beta chains drawn from one sample of a study of CXCR3 chemokines and chemotherapy response in bladder cancer. TCRdb analysed the PCR reads with MiXCR anew, one entry per CDR3 protein. The sample includes approximately 13,000 distinct CDR3 sequences, 9.5% to 15% of them seen just once. This sample was gathered from a patient whose treatment included neoadjuvant chemotherapy. Receptors were obtained from a human donor with bladder cancer that did not respond to neoadjuvant chemotherapy. CDR3s include the opening cysteine and the closing phenylalanine or tryptophan. A D gene is named only where the DNA matches it firmly. Expanded clones get a size class; other rows say once, few or many, or leave the size out.

D: .
size: many
V: TRBV6-1
J: TRBJ2-7
CDR3: CASSELSEQYF
DNA: TGTGCCAGCAGTGAACTGAGCGAGCAGTACTTC

D: .
size: .
V: TRBV4-1
J: TRBJ1-2
CDR3: CASSQDPRGSYGYTF
DNA: TGCGCCAGCAGCCAAGATCCCCGGGGATCCTATGGCTACACCTTC

D: .
size: many
V: TRBV7-2
J: TRBJ1-2
CDR3: CASSWGNRRKGGYTF
DNA: TGTGCCAGCAGCTGGGGGAACCGAAGGAAGGGCGGCTACACCTTC

D: .
size: many
V: TRBV19
J: TRBJ1-5
CDR3: CASSMRRNNQPQHF
DNA: TGTGCCAGTAGTATGCGAAGGAATAATCAGCCCCAGCATTTT

D: .
size: many
V: TRBV7-2
J: TRBJ1-2
CDR3: CASSLIPGVAGYTF
DNA: TGTGCCAGCAGCTTAATCCCGGGTGTAGCCGGCTACACCTTC

D: .
size: many
V: TRBV29-1
J: TRBJ1-1
CDR3: CSVELGEAFF
DNA: TGCAGCGTTGAGTTGGGTGAAGCTTTCTTT

D: .
size: many
V: TRBV19
J: TRBJ1-4
CDR3: CASTLLPGGNEKLFF
DNA: TGTGCCAGTACCCTACTACCCGGAGGAAACGAAAAACTGTTTTTT

D: TRBD1
size: many
V: TRBV6-6
J: TRBJ2-7
CDR3: CASRTPPGQGSGEQYF
DNA: TGTGCCAGCAGGACTCCCCCGGGACAGGGTAGCGGCGAGCAGTACTTC

D: .
size: many
V: TRBV19
J: TRBJ1-4
CDR3: CASTPRGSANEKLFF
DNA: TGTGCCAGTACCCCTCGGGGGAGCGCTAATGAAAAACTGTTTTTT

D: TRBD1
size: few
V: TRBV28
J: TRBJ1-2
CDR3: CASSLGTGPNYGYTF
DNA: TGTGCCAGCAGCCTAGGGACAGGGCCAAACTATGGCTACACCTTC

D: TRBD1
size: .
V: TRBV28
J: TRBJ1-1
CDR3: CASSPGTGGARAEAFF
DNA: TGTGCCAGCAGTCCCGGGACAGGGGGCGCAAGGGCTGAAGCTTTCTTT

D: .
size: .
V: TRBV19
J: TRBJ2-2
CDR3: CASSGGSYLTGELFF
DNA: TGTGCCTCCTCCGGGGGCAGCTACCTCACCGGGGAGCTGTTTTTT

D: .
size: .
V: TRBV12-3/TRBV12-4
J: TRBJ1-5
CDR3: CASRRLERRSNQPQHF
DNA: TGTGCCAGCAGACGTCTGGAGAGGAGGAGCAATCAGCCCCAGCATTTT

D: TRBD1
size: many
V: TRBV28
J: TRBJ1-2
CDR3: CASSLSEGGGSYGYTF
DNA: TGTGCCAGCAGTTTGAGTGAAGGGGGCGGCAGCTATGGCTACACCTTC

D: TRBD2
size: many
V: TRBV28
J: TRBJ2-1
CDR3: CASSPVASGSWNEQFF
DNA: TGTGCCAGCAGCCCGGTGGCGAGCGGGAGCTGGAATGAGCAGTTCTTC

D: TRBD2
size: few
V: TRBV7-9
J: TRBJ2-5
CDR3: CASSSEGLQETQYF
DNA: TGTGCCAGCAGCTCTGAGGGACTACAAGAGACCCAGTACTTC

D: TRBD1
size: few
V: TRBV7-9
J: TRBJ2-5
CDR3: CASSASLTGGETQYF
DNA: TGTGCCAGCAGCGCCAGTCTCACAGGGGGGGAGACCCAGTACTTC

D: .
size: medium-sized
V: TRBV6-5
J: TRBJ1-4
CDR3: CASSYSRDTQPF
DNA: TGTGCCAGCAGTTATTCCCGGGACACTCAACCCTTT

D: .
size: .
V: TRBV25-1
J: TRBJ1-6
CDR3: CACSEFRGSSNSPLHF
DNA: TGTGCCTGCAGTGAATTCAGGGGTTCGTCCAATTCACCCCTCCACTTT

D: TRBD1
size: few
V: TRBV27
J: TRBJ2-7
CDR3: CASSTQGAHEQYF
DNA: TGTGCCAGCAGTACCCAGGGGGCCCACGAGCAGTACTTC

D: TRBD1
size: many
V: TRBV20-1
J: TRBJ1-1
CDR3: CSASGTANTEAFF
DNA: TGCAGTGCATCGGGGACAGCGAACACTGAAGCTTTCTTT

D: TRBD2
size: many
V: TRBV29-1
J: TRBJ2-5
CDR3: CSVQGLAGSGQETQYF
DNA: TGCAGCGTTCAGGGACTAGCGGGATCGGGTCAAGAGACCCAGTACTTC

D: TRBD1
size: few
V: TRBV28
J: TRBJ2-7
CDR3: CASSPPGTGNYEQYF
DNA: TGTGCCAGCAGTCCCCCCGGGACAGGGAACTACGAGCAGTACTTC

D: TRBD1
size: medium-sized
V: TRBV6-1
J: TRBJ2-3
CDR3: CASLNRPGQGVDTQYF
DNA: TGTGCCAGCCTTAACCGACCGGGACAGGGAGTAGATACGCAGTATTTT

D: .
size: medium-sized
V: TRBV29-1
J: TRBJ2-7
CDR3: CSVETFTAASYEQYF
DNA: TGCAGCGTCGAAACTTTCACAGCCGCGAGCTACGAGCAGTACTTC